The clone carrying this T cell receptor beta chain has at least ten counts. The antigen remains undetermined. MiXCR, applied by TCRdb to the reads, yields one record per CDR3 protein. The table includes hundreds of thousands of distinct CDR3 sequences, approximately 33% detected once. This entry belongs to a study of T cell repertoires in cytomegalovirus infection. CDR3 length equals 14 residues. Germline V CDR1 and CDR2: LGHNA, YSLEER. The V gene lost 5 bases and the J gene lost 0 bases, with 8 bases spanning the gap. The chain employs TRBV4-3 and TRBJ1-3; D not certain. The sequence was collected from a human donor in good health (CMV status not recorded). Some clones in this sample may be carry-over from other donors' samples. The material was cultured CD8+ T cells from PBMCs, obtained from culture after CMV antigen stimulation. The CDR3 bases are TGCGCCAGCAGCTTTTGGGGCTCTGGAAACACCATATATTTT. This gives the protein CASSFWGSGNTIYF.